This T cell receptor (beta chain) comes out of a study of T cell responses to AZD1222 COVID-19 vaccine. The CDR3 extends over 17 amino acids. V lost 10 bases to trimming and J lost 4 bases, with 25 bases between them. Germline-derived CDR1 and CDR2 are MRHNA and SNTAGT. Assay: immunoSEQ multiplex PCR; the TCRdb copy retains only in-frame clones and omits some. The sample lists tens of thousands of clones; more than 75% were seen once. This clonotype was obtained from an adult in good health. The V and J genes are TRBV6-4 and TRBJ2-2; D is unresolved. Here the sequenced sample was peripheral blood, taken on day 0 of AZD1222 vaccination. This CDR3 is CATAFTVRASATGELFF. As DNA, the CDR3 is TGTGCCACGGCCTTTACCGTTAGGGCGTCCGCCACCGGGGAGCTGTTTTTT.